Following are 29 T cell receptor beta chains from one sample sequenced in a study of T cells in Graves' hyperthyroidism and ophthalmopathy. RNA transcripts gave rise to amplified TCR beta CDR3 regions. When the TCR CDR3 underwent first-round RT-PCR, the HTBI primer set was used. TCRdb ran MiXCR on the multiplex PCR reads and lists one entry per CDR3 protein. The profile covers more than 500,000 distinct CDR3 sequences, with about 45% appearing a single time and around 44% taken by the ten largest. Sequenced sample: peripheral blood or thyroid tissue (not recorded which). The origin of the receptors is an adult woman with Graves' disease, either hyperthyroidism or ophthalmopathy (not recorded which).

This rearrangement joins TRBV29-1 to TRBJ1-3, with D perhaps matching TRBD1 (5 bases). Trimming left V 0 bases short and J 3 bases short, with 18 bases between. In germline, CDR1 is SQVTM, CDR2 ANQGSEA. The CDR3 covers 17 residues. CDR3 region: CSVEDRRTGTVGNTIYF. CDR3 nucleotide sequence: TGCAGCGTTGAAGATCGTCGGACCGGGACGGTTGGAAACACCATATATTTT. The full variable domain, completed using reference TRBV29-1 and TRBJ1-3, is SAVISQKPSRDICQRGTSLTIQCQVDSQVTMMFWYRQQPGQSLTLIATANQGSEATYESGFVIDKFPISRPNLTFSTLTVSNMSPEDSSIYLCSVEDRRTGTVGNTIYFGEGSWLTVV.

This clonotype was seen many times. The chain is built from TRBV12-3 or TRBV12-4 and TRBJ1-2, with D uncertain. The CDR3 has 13 residues. Trimming took off 6 bases at V and 4 bases at J, with 12 bases between the two ends. The CDR3 region has the DNA TGTGCCAGCAGCCAAACGACGGGCTATGGCTACACCTTC. It encodes CASSQTTGYGYTF.

V usage is TRBV6-7 and J usage is TRBJ1-2; weak D call: TRBD1 (5 bases). TRBV6-7 is identified as an open reading frame with a role that is uncertain. The CDR3 contains 13 residues. V shed 7 bases and J shed 6 bases, with 15 bases lying between them. This CDR3 reads CASTAGRGNGYTF. CDR3 in DNA: TGTGCCAGCACCGCGGGCCGGGGGAATGGCTACACCTTC.

The sample holds a few counts of this clonotype. V is TRBV10-3 and J is TRBJ2-7; 7 bases agree with TRBD1. CDR1 and CDR2 (germline): ENHRY, SYGVKD. V dropped 6 bases and J dropped 2; count of bases not matched to a gene: 10. There are 15 residues in the CDR3. The CDR3 sequence is CAIRGEGTDPYEQYF. The CDR3 region has the DNA TGTGCCATCAGAGGAGAGGGGACAGACCCCTACGAGCAGTACTTC.

This clonotype was counted ten times or more. The chain employs TRBV19 and TRBJ1-1; 8 positions agree with TRBD1. Per the germline V gene, CDR1 is LNHDA and CDR2 is SQIVND (reference sequence). V was clipped by 2 bases and J by 6 bases; unmatched bases: 8. The CDR3 totals 15 residues. CDR3 region: CASSITRTGSPEAFF. CDR3 DNA sequence: TGTGCCAGTAGTATAACCCGGACAGGGTCCCCTGAAGCTTTCTTT.

This clonotype was counted many times. V is TRBV15 and J is TRBJ2-2; D may be TRBD1 (5 bases). The V end was cut by 0 bases, the J end by 5 bases, with 7 bases between. The CDR3 extends over 14 amino acids. The V gene's germline CDR1 is LNHNV and CDR2 YYDKDF (reference sequence). CDR3: CATSRDKGTGELFF. The CDR3, as DNA: TGTGCCACCAGCAGAGATAAGGGGACCGGGGAGCTGTTTTTT.

The V and J genes are TRBV30 and TRBJ2-2; no clear D gene. The CDR3 length is 12 residues. V was clipped by 5 bases and J by 6 bases, with 10 bases between them. Looked up from germline, CDR1 is GTSNPN and CDR2 is SVGIG (reference sequence). CDR3 sequence reads: CAWSWTAGELFF. Written as DNA, the CDR3 is TGTGCCTGGTCGTGGACGGCCGGGGAGCTGTTTTTT.

The chain recombines TRBV7-3 with TRBJ1-1; D is possibly TRBD1 (5 bases). V lost 6 bases, J lost 0 bases, and 11 bases lay in between. Germline V gives CDR1 SGHTA, CDR2 FQGTGA. The CDR3 is 14 residues long. The DNA for the CDR3 is TGTGCCAGCAGTCTACTGGGACTGAACACTGAAGCTTTCTTT. Its protein is CASSLLGLNTEAFF.

This rearrangement joins TRBV9 to TRBJ1-2; TRBD1 is a possible D gene (6 bases). V was clipped by 0 bases and J by 5 bases, with 14 bases between them. The CDR3 has 15 residues. CDR1 SGDLS and CDR2 YYNGEE come from the germline V gene. The CDR3 reads CASSVASDRGYGYTF. For the CDR3, the DNA is TGTGCCAGCAGCGTAGCCTCGGATAGGGGGTATGGCTACACCTTC.

The chain combines TRBV7-2 with TRBJ1-3, with D maybe TRBD1 (5 bases). Germline values: CDR1 SGHTA, CDR2 FQGNSA. Trimming stripped 1 base from V and 8 bases from J, with 15 bases between. The CDR3 loop spans 15 amino acids. CDR3 sequence: CASSLGGHLRDTIYF. The CDR3 region has the DNA TGTGCCAGCAGCTTAGGAGGACACTTGAGGGACACCATATATTTT.

The chain combines TRBV12-3 or TRBV12-4 with TRBJ2-2; 9 bases align to TRBD1. Unmatched junction bases numbered 3, after V lost 6 bases and J lost 4 bases. The CDR3 loop spans 14 amino acids. The chain's CDR3 is CASRSTGGTGELFF. In DNA, the CDR3 is TGTGCCAGCAGGTCGACAGGGGGCACCGGGGAGCTGTTTTTT.

This sequence joins TRBV10-3 and TRBJ1-2; D ambiguous. V was shortened by 7 bases and J by 1 base, with 13 bases between the two germline ends. Germline V gives CDR1 ENHRY, CDR2 SYGVKD. The CDR3 totals 14 residues. The CDR3 DNA follows: TGTGCCATCACCCCTTCTCCCGGTAACTATGGCTACACCTTC. Its protein product is CAITPSPGNYGYTF.

At least ten counts were recorded for this clonotype. V usage is TRBV24-1 and J usage is TRBJ1-2; D remains unclear. Germline V gene data show CDR1 as KGHDR and CDR2 as SFDVKD. The CDR3 consists of 13 residues. The germline V and J ends were trimmed by 3 bases and 2 bases, with 6 bases remaining between them. Written as DNA, the CDR3 is TGTGCCACCAGTGATGGGCAGAACTATGGCTACACCTTC. Protein sequence: CATSDGQNYGYTF.

This clonotype showed up many times. V is TRBV12-3 or TRBV12-4 and J is TRBJ1-5; 10 nucleotides line up with TRBD1. V was clipped by 1 base and J by 6 bases; unmatched bases: 0. This CDR3 is built from 14 residues. The CDR3 DNA is TGTGCCAGCAGTTTAGGGACAGGGGGTCAGCCCCAGCATTTT. Its protein product is CASSLGTGGQPQHF.

About this clonotype: No conserved phenylalanine or tryptophan is present at the end of the CDR3, so a read error is the likely explanation. No DNA is shown, since the ends of the CDR3 on it are uncertain; the CDR3 is the one TCRdb lists. J is TRBJ2-6 and V is TRBV15; the DNA was not used to check the table's D call, TRBD2. The CDR3 region is 8 residues in length, termini included. Germline-derived CDR1 and CDR2 are LNHNV and YYDKDF (reference sequence). CDR3 region: CATSRDTS.

This clonotype was seen ten or more times. The V gene is TRBV6-1, the J gene TRBJ2-7; D gene uncertain. This CDR3 region has 11 residues. In germline, CDR1 is MNHNS, CDR2 SASEGT. Trimming shortened V by 7 bases and J by 3 bases, and 7 bases separated the two germline ends. The CDR3: CASTLVYEQYF. Written as DNA, the CDR3 is TGTGCCAGCACCTTGGTCTACGAGCAGTACTTC.

This clonotype has just a few counts. The chain couples TRBV19 to TRBJ2-6, with TRBD1 as a possible D gene (5 bases). This CDR3 is built from 15 residues. The ends were cut back, 6 bases at V and 0 bases at J, with 9 bases in the middle. CDR1 and CDR2 (germline): LNHDA, SQIVND (reference sequence). CDR3 sequence reads: CASRPRGSGANVLTF. The CDR3 nucleotides read TGTGCCAGTAGACCTAGGGGCTCTGGGGCCAACGTCCTGACTTTC.

This clonotype was recorded a few times. V gene TRBV25-1 combines with J gene TRBJ2-6; D might be TRBD2 (6 bases). The CDR3 sequence is 16 residues long. Looked up from germline, CDR1 is MGHDK and CDR2 is SYGVNS. V was shortened by 3 bases and J by 4 bases, with 13 bases between the two germline ends. DNA for the CDR3: TGTGCCAGCAGTGACAATACGGGGGTAGGGGCCAACGTCCTGACTTTC. Protein: CASSDNTGVGANVLTF.

This clonotype was recorded many times. The V gene is TRBV4-2, the J gene TRBJ1-4; weak D call: TRBD1 (5 bases). This CDR3 is 16 amino acids long. The germline gives CDR1 LGHNA, CDR2 YNFKEQ. Trimming removed 0 bases from V and 4 bases from J, with 12 bases in between. CDR3 in amino acids: CASSQDRQGVNEKLFF. The CDR3 DNA reads as TGTGCCAGCAGCCAAGATCGGCAGGGCGTTAATGAAAAACTGTTTTTT.

This CDR3 reads CASSDGGGSGYTF. Here the CDR3 DNA reads TGTGCCAGCAGTGACGGGGGGGGCTCTGGCTACACCTTC. The V and J genes are TRBV9 and TRBJ1-2; maybe TRBD1 (6 bases). From germline, CDR1 is SGDLS and CDR2 YYNGEE. This CDR3 has 13 amino acids. With 5 bases removed from V and 7 bases from J, the gap between germline ends came to 15 bases.

This clonotype was counted many times. The chain couples TRBV6-5 to TRBJ1-5; perhaps TRBD1 as D (5 bases). V was shortened by 1 base and J by 2 bases, with 12 bases between the two germline ends. The V gene's germline CDR1 is MNHEY and CDR2 SVGAGI. The CDR3 is 16 amino acids. As DNA, the CDR3 is TGTGCCAGCAGTTACTTGGGGGTCGGTGGCAATCAGCCCCAGCATTTT. It codes for CASSYLGVGGNQPQHF.

This clonotype was seen just once. This chain joins TRBV10-3 and TRBJ1-1; D gene uncertain. CDR1 and CDR2 (germline): ENHRY, SYGVKD. There are 19 residues in the CDR3. V was pared by 0 bases and J by 4 bases, with 24 bases between. CDR3 residues: CAISESVPHPPEWSTEAFF. The CDR3 DNA follows: TGTGCCATCAGTGAGTCGGTCCCCCACCCACCAGAATGGAGCACTGAAGCTTTCTTT.

This clonotype showed up just a few times. The rearrangement links TRBV20-1 to TRBJ2-5; the D call may be TRBD1 or TRBD2 (5 bases each). The CDR3 loop spans 13 amino acids. Trimming pared 6 bases from V and 5 bases from J, leaving 16 bases between. Germline loops: CDR1 DFQATT, CDR2 SNEGSKA (reference sequence). The CDR3 sequence: CSARDLQEETQYF. CDR3 nucleotides: TGCAGTGCCCGGGACCTTCAAGAGGAGACCCAGTACTTC.

The chain has TRBV9 and TRBJ1-5; possibly TRBD1 for D (5 bases). Germline V gene lookup returns CDR1 SGDLS and CDR2 YYNGEE. V was cut by 5 bases and J by 5 bases, with 14 bases left in between. The CDR3 has 14 residues. CDR3: CASSGGGVHQPQHF. The CDR3 DNA reads TGTGCCAGCAGTGGGGGGGGTGTCCATCAGCCCCAGCATTTT.

The V call is TRBV9, the J call TRBJ1-1; 10 bases agree with TRBD1. CDR3 size: 15 residues. Germline trimming cut 3 bases from V and 1 base from J; bases unmatched to any gene: 3. The germline V gene has CDR1 SGDLS and CDR2 YYNGEE. The CDR3 bases are TGTGCCAGCAGCGGGACAGGGGGTAGGAACACTGAAGCTTTCTTT. This codes for CASSGTGGRNTEAFF.

The rearrangement links TRBV20-1 to TRBJ2-5; 9 nucleotides match TRBD2. Germline values: CDR1 DFQATT, CDR2 SNEGSKA (reference sequence). V trimming: 0 bases; J trimming: 4 bases; junction bases outside the gene matches: 18. The CDR3 spans 19 residues. The CDR3 reads CSARDRRLAAGGGSETQYF. The CDR3 DNA follows: TGCAGTGCTAGAGATCGGCGACTAGCGGCAGGGGGGGGCTCAGAGACCCAGTACTTC.

V and J are TRBV29-1 and TRBJ1-1; D is unclear. The CDR3 runs to 13 residues. The germline CDR1 and CDR2 sequences are SQVTM and ANQGSEA. V gave up 3 bases and J gave up 1 base, with 9 bases separating them. The CDR3 loop reads CSVDGLENTEAFF. CDR3 bases: TGCAGCGTTGACGGACTAGAGAACACTGAAGCTTTCTTT.

The chain carries TRBV10-3 and TRBJ2-3; D is undetermined. Germline V gene data show CDR1 as ENHRY and CDR2 as SYGVKD. Trimming shortened V by 2 bases and J by 6 bases, and 9 bases separated the two germline ends. The CDR3 has 13 residues. In nucleotides, the CDR3 is TGTGCCATCAGTGAGCCAATCGGGGATACGCAGTATTTT. This encodes CAISEPIGDTQYF.

This chain uses TRBV7-3 with TRBJ2-5, with TRBD1 as a possible D gene (7 bases). The CDR3 is made up of 15 amino acids. Per germline, CDR1 SGHTA and CDR2 FQGTGA. The V end was cut by 3 bases, the J end by 2 bases, with 13 bases between. In DNA, the CDR3 is TGTGCCAGCAGCTTCCAGGGGGGACGACAAGAGACCCAGTACTTC. Protein sequence: CASSFQGGRQETQYF.